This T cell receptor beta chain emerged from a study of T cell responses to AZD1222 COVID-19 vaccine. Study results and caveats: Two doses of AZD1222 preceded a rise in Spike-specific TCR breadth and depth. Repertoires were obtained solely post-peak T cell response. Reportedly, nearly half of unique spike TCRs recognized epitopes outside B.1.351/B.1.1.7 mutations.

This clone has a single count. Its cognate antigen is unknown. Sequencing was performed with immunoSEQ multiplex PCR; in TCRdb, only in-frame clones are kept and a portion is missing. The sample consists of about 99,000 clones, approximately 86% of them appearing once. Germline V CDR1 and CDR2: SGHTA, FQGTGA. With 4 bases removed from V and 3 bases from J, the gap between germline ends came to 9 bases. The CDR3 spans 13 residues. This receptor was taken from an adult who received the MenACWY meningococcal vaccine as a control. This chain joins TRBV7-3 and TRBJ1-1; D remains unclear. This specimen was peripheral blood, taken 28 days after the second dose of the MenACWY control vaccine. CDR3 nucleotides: TGTGCCAGCAGCTACAAGACACACACTGAAGCTTTCTTT. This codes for CASSYKTHTEAFF. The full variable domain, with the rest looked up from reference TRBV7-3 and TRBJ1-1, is GAGVSQTPSNKVTEKGKYVELRCDPISGHTALYWYRQSLGQGPEFLIYFQGTGAADDSGLPNDRFFAVRPEGSVSTLKIQRTERGDSAVYLCASSYKTHTEAFFGQGTRLTVV.